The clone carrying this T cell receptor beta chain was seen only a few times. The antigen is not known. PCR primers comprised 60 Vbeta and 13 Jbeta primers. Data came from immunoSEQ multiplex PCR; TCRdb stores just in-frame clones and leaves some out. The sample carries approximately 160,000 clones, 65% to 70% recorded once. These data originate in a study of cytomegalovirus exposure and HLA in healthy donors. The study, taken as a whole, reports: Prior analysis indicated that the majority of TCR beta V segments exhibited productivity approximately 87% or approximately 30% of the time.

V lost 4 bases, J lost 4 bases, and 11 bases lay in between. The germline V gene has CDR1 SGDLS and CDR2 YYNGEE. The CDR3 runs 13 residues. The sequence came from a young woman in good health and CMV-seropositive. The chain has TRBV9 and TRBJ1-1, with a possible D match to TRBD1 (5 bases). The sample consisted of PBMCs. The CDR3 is CASSPHGATEAFF. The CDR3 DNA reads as TGTGCCAGCAGCCCCCATGGGGCCACTGAAGCTTTCTTT.